Following are 17 T cell receptor beta chains from one sample sequenced in a study of shared clonotypes between healthy human individuals. Here immunoSEQ multiplex PCR was the method, and the copy in TCRdb shows in-frame clones only, minus some. Seen here are some 2.3 million clones, roughly 93% observed once, and the top ten hold 0.3% to 0.4%. The sequencing input was naive CD4+ T cells from PBMCs. Subset indicated: CD45RA+ positively selected. The receptors here all came from a man in his late teens or twenties in good health. Some clones in this sample may be carry-over from other donors' samples.

V is TRBV6-5 and J is TRBJ2-5; 7 nucleotides match TRBD1. CDR3 length: 14 residues. Germline V CDR1 and CDR2: MNHEY, SVGAGI. The junction had 1 base not matched to a gene; V was cut back by 2 bases and J by 1 base. The CDR3 DNA is TGTGCCAGCAGTTACGGACAGGTCCAAGAGACCCAGTACTTC. Residues: CASSYGQVQETQYF.

The chain has TRBV2 and TRBJ2-1, with TRBD2 matching 11 bases. This CDR3 region has 14 residues. V shed 4 bases, J shed 7 bases, and the junction held 3 bases outside the gene matches. The V gene's germline CDR1 is SNHLY and CDR2 FYNNEI. The CDR3 sequence is CASSGGLAVNEQFF. The DNA for the CDR3 is TGTGCCAGCAGTGGGGGACTAGCGGTAAATGAGCAGTTCTTC.

The chain uses TRBV6-6 and TRBJ1-1, with D maybe TRBD1 (6 bases). The CDR3 has 15 residues. The V end lost 5 bases, the J end lost 0 bases, and 13 bases lay between the germline ends. Germline V gene sequence: CDR1 MNHNY, CDR2 SVGAGI (reference sequence). DNA of the CDR3: TGTGCCAGCAGTGACCGGACAGCTATGAACACTGAAGCTTTCTTT. It codes for CASSDRTAMNTEAFF.

The chain joins TRBV5-1 to TRBJ2-7, with D maybe TRBD1 (5 bases). The CDR3 has 13 residues. The germline V and J ends were trimmed by 8 bases and 0 bases, with 12 bases remaining between them. The germline V gene has CDR1 SGHRS and CDR2 YFSETQ. The CDR3 DNA sequence: TGCGCCAGTACAGGATTAAACTCCTACGAGCAGTACTTC. This codes for CASTGLNSYEQYF. Using reference TRBV5-1 and TRBJ2-7 for the parts outside the CDR3, the full variable domain is KAGVTQTPRYLIKTRGQQVTLSCSPISGHRSVSWYQQTPGQGLQFLFEYFSETQRNKGNFPGRFSGRQFSNSRSEMNVSTLELGDSALYLCASTGLNSYEQYFGPGTRLTVT.

The chain recombines TRBV7-3 with TRBJ2-3; TRBD1 matches at 7 bases. CDR3 length equals 14 residues. The junction had 5 bases not matched to a gene; V was cut back by 7 bases and J by 1 base. Germline V lookup: CDR1 SGHTA, CDR2 FQGTGA. This chain's CDR3 is CASTEGAGTDTQYF. The CDR3 DNA reads as TGTGCCAGCACCGAGGGGGCTGGCACAGATACGCAGTATTTT.

This chain links TRBV29-1 with TRBJ2-5; maybe TRBD1 (5 bases). The germline V gene has CDR1 SQVTM and CDR2 ANQGSEA. The ends were cut back, 6 bases at V and 4 bases at J, with 21 bases in the middle. This CDR3 has 15 amino acids. The CDR3 protein is CSVIRIQGIPETQYF. CDR3 sequence (DNA): TGCAGCGTGATAAGAATTCAGGGTATCCCAGAGACCCAGTACTTC.

The chain has TRBV5-4 and TRBJ2-7; 10 bases fit TRBD2. V dropped 4 bases and J dropped 3; count of bases not matched to a gene: 7. Germline lookup yields CDR1 SGHNT and CDR2 YYREEE (reference sequence). This CDR3 comprises 15 residues. CDR3 in amino acids: CASSAPGTSDYEQYF. The DNA of the CDR3 is TGTGCCAGCAGCGCCCCCGGGACTAGCGACTACGAGCAGTACTTC.

Concerning this clone: Different DNA sequences within this sample yield the same CDR3. The chain combines TRBV10-3 with TRBJ1-5, with D perhaps TRBD1 (5 bases). Germline V gives CDR1 ENHRY, CDR2 SYGVKD. The CDR3 loop spans 15 amino acids. Trimming cost V 3 bases and J 0 bases, with 9 bases left between them. The CDR3 loop is CAISEGQGSNQPQHF. CDR3 nucleotide sequence: TGTGCCATCAGTGAAGGACAAGGTAGCAATCAGCCCCAGCATTTT.

The chain combines TRBV5-6 with TRBJ2-3; D ambiguous. The germline CDR1 and CDR2 sequences are SGHDT and YYEEEE. V lost 0 bases to trimming and J lost 3 bases, with 8 bases between them. The CDR3 sequence is 14 residues long. CDR3 protein: CASSLGQRTDTQYF. The CDR3 DNA reads as TGTGCCAGCAGCTTGGGTCAGCGAACAGATACGCAGTATTTT.

This chain uses TRBV27 with TRBJ2-1; D call uncertain. CDR3 length: 12 amino acids. CDR1 and CDR2 from the germline V gene are MNHEY and SMNVEV (reference sequence). Trimming took 8 bases from V and 9 from J, leaving 14 bases between them. CDR3 coding DNA: TGTGCCAGCCTGGACGACTCGGGTGAGCAGTTCTTC. Its protein is CASLDDSGEQFF.

The gene calls are TRBV6-6 and TRBJ1-4, with a tentative D call TRBD1 (5 bases). Trimming took off 8 bases at V and 5 bases at J, with 12 bases between the two ends. Germline CDR1 and CDR2: MNHNY and SVGAGI (reference sequence). This CDR3 is built from 13 residues. As DNA, the CDR3 is TGTGCCAGCTCGTCGCCAGGGAATGAAAAACTGTTTTTT. Protein: CASSSPGNEKLFF.

V is TRBV9 and J is TRBJ2-4, with TRBD1 as a possible D gene (6 bases). CDR1 and CDR2 (germline): SGDLS, YYNGEE. This CDR3 region has 14 residues. With 4 bases removed from V and 7 bases from J, the gap between germline ends came to 15 bases. The CDR3 DNA is TGTGCCAGCAGCTCAACAACAGGGTCTAACATTCAGTACTTC. This translates into CASSSTTGSNIQYF.

This chain joins TRBV14 and TRBJ1-4, with D unresolved. The CDR3 contains 11 residues. Germline V CDR1 and CDR2: SGHDN, FVKESK. V was trimmed by 1 base and J by 7 bases, leaving 1 base between them. CDR3 nucleotides: TGTGCCAGCAGCCAAGCTGAAAAACTGTTTTTT. Its translation is CASSQAEKLFF. Variable domain in full (rest from reference TRBV14 and TRBJ1-4): EAGVTQFPSHSVIEKGQTVTLRCDPISGHDNLYWYRRVMGKEIKFLLHFVKESKQDESGMPNNRFLAERTGGTYSTLKVQPAELEDSGVYFCASSQAEKLFFGSGTQLSVL.

The count of this clone is one. This rearrangement joins TRBV28 to TRBJ2-3, with 11 positions matching TRBD2. CDR3 length: 12 residues. CDR1 is MDHEN, CDR2 SYDVKM, per germline. V shed 7 bases and J 15 bases; nucleotides not matched to a gene: 9. The CDR3 loop reads CASTTLAGAFYF. The CDR3 bases are TGTGCCAGCACCACACTAGCGGGAGCTTTTTATTTT.

The chain is built from TRBV7-2 and TRBJ2-5; either TRBD1 or TRBD2 may supply D (7 bases each). Trimming took 4 bases from V and 4 from J, leaving 13 bases between them. The germline gives CDR1 SGHTA, CDR2 FQGNSA. This CDR3 is built from 14 residues. CDR3 in DNA: TGTGCCAGCAGCTACAGGGGAGGGGGAGAGACCCAGTACTTC. It yields the protein CASSYRGGGETQYF.

The genes are TRBV5-1 and TRBJ2-2, with 12 nucleotides matching TRBD2. The CDR3 totals 17 residues. With V trimmed by 4 bases and J by 6 bases, 10 bases remained unmatched. Germline CDR1 is SGHRS and CDR2 is YFSETQ. CDR3 region: CASSPRTSGTIAGELFF. CDR3 nucleotide sequence: TGCGCCAGCAGCCCCAGGACTAGCGGGACGATTGCCGGGGAGCTGTTTTTT.

The gene calls are TRBV11-2 and TRBJ1-2; D is perhaps TRBD1 (5 bases). Trimming removed 6 bases at V and 7 bases at J, with 21 bases between. CDR1 is SGHAT, CDR2 FQNNGV, per germline. This CDR3 contains 15 residues. The CDR3 protein is CASSSRAEGLVGYTF. DNA of the CDR3: TGTGCCAGCAGTTCGCGAGCTGAGGGGCTTGTTGGCTACACCTTC.